This T cell receptor beta chain was profiled in a study of long-term antiretroviral therapy in people with HIV (dated by TCRdb to 2022 to 2024). Turning to the overall study: The earliest samples were collected approximately a decade before the 2015 WHO recommendation for immediate ART, a period when ART was typically delayed until CD4 counts fell. A retrospective serial study tested whether changes in peripheral blood TRB repertoire composition and diversity were associated with ART initiation and durable HIV suppression. A total of some 200 cryopreserved PBMC samples came from 25 to 30 adults with confirmed HIV infection and were collected serially over a mean of approximately six years (range 1-12). Among the 30 or so participants with HIV, eleven were female. Test extractions of a monoclonal T-cell line alongside a few dozen polyclonal samples showed no cross-contamination during QIAcube processing.

According to the germline V gene (reference sequence), CDR1 reads SEHNR and CDR2 reads FQNEAQ. Inclusive of the bounding cysteine and phenylalanine, the CDR3 is 12 residues long. The only DNA kept is the CDR3, 36 bases in frame from the first base. V ends up 8 bases short and J 4 bases short, with an unmatched junction base count of 3. This clone is deemed medium-sized (0.01 to 0.1%). Its antigen specificity is not known. Base qualities are not recorded, but no much larger clone differs from it by a single base. The immunoSEQ hsTCRB v3.0 assay was used at survey level resolution for TRB variable region sequencing. The target sequencing depth for TRB was roughly 35,000-55,000 T-cell genomes per sample. An Illumina MiSeq with a v3 150-cycle kit was used to sequence the pooled TRB libraries. On the authors' methods: Repertoire analysis was performed in R inside a reproducible Nextflow workflow that covered QC, data transformation and analysis. LymphoSeq2, an R package for exploring AIRR-Seq data, was used to implement the custom analyses. A few samples that yielded fewer than 5000 total TRB sequences were excluded, so that some 190 HIV repertoires were analyzed. Of the 188 retained HIV repertoires, over 55 were collected before and 120 to 130 after ART initiation. Repertoires were downsampled to 5000 TRB nucleotide sequences, with summary statistics averaged over 100 downsampling iterations. TRB sequences were retained for analysis only if CDR3 regions of at least seven amino acids were present. A Shannon entropy-derived clonality score and the Gini coefficient were used to measure diversity. In the repertoire networks, any two of the top 5000 CDR3 amino acid sequences were connected whenever the two sequences differed by an edit distance of one. For TRB CDR3 amino acid sequences, GLIPH2 was used to predict antigen specificity groups and MHC restriction. Known CMV, EBV, HIV or tissue antigen associations were flagged by matching CDR3 amino acid sequences against VDJdb and McPAS-TCR. Pre-ART, post-ART and control groups were compared with Wilcoxon signed-rank tests and Holm-Bonferroni correction. What TCRdb holds here is the immuneACCESS table cut down to in-frame rearrangements. Part of the clones is not present; checked against another copy, under half of the missing clones reflect an unresolved V gene, and the others are unexplained. For V, J and clone size, that table is used; D and trimming come from the DNA. This sample comprises about 14,000 clones, under 80% of them detected only once. The ten largest clones represent roughly 25% of the sample.

Inclusion was restricted to participants for whom at least one PBMC sample before ART initiation and at least two post-ART samples were available. Treatment was received in the United States of America by all participants with HIV. Cryopreserved samples of about 1-10 million PBMC were thawed and washed before DNA extraction. At the time of the earliest PBMC sample, participants with HIV were aged between roughly 23 and 60 years. PBMC samples were contributed by each participant from 1-4 timepoints before ART initiation and 2-8 timepoints after ART initiation, with a median of 7 samples. For every participant, serial HIV viral load, CD4+ T-cell count, ART history and demographic data were obtained. Using a Qiagen kit on a QIAcube, genomic DNA was extracted from unsorted PBMC, with samples processed in batches of 12. Findings and caveats that apply to the study as a whole: Inferences about post-ART repertoire changes were limited because no data were available on ART adherence, viral resistance or therapy changes. Because pre-ART samples had limited cell numbers, unsorted PBMC were profiled rather than sorted CD4+ and CD8+ T cells. Since PBMC availability was limited, sequencing covered only the TCR beta chain, with no alpha chain pairing. The samples span the years 2004 to 2017, and the ART regimens used at that time may not be as effective as current regimens. A significant increase in TRB diversity was found to be associated with ART initiation, although TRB diversity was observed to remain significantly below that of transplant donor controls even after long-term ART. Expanded TRB clones identified before ART initiation dominated the repertoire across all time points, though the dominance fluctuated and decreased in many PLHIV after ART. HIV repertoires had narrower CDR3 length ranges than controls, and the network structure suggested an antigen-experienced repertoire that shifted only slightly toward naive after ART.

The sequenced sample was unsorted PBMCs, obtained 3.1 years after starting antiretroviral therapy. The V and J genes are TRBV7-9 and TRBJ2-7; a stretch of 9 junction bases matches TRBD1. This TCR derives from a man aged 40-50 years with HIV. The CDR3 reads as follows: CASATGGYEQYF. The nucleotide sequence reads TGTGCCAGCGCGACAGGGGGGTACGAGCAGTACTTC.